The rows below give T cell receptor beta chains drawn from one sample of a study of metastatic and nonmetastatic thyroid tumors. TCRdb reanalyzed the PCR reads via MiXCR. Counted here are some 10,000 clones, under 35% occurring once; the ten biggest clones make up approximately 16%. The specimen was tumor tissue. The receptors come from a female donor with papillary thyroid cancer or a benign thyroid nodule (not recorded which). Some clones in this sample may be carry-over from other donors' samples. Both conserved end residues are part of each CDR3. A D gene is named only where the DNA matches it firmly. Clone size appears in some rows only: once, few, many, or a class for an expanded clone.

D gene: -; V gene: TRBV30; clone size: few; J gene: TRBJ2-6; CDR3 DNA: TGTGCCTGGAGCTCAGGGGCCGGGGCCAACGTCCTGACTTTC; CDR3 protein: CAWSSGAGANVLTF
D gene: -; V gene: TRBV5-1; clone size: -; J gene: TRBJ1-4; CDR3 DNA: TGCGCCAGCAGCTCTCAGGGAGGTCAGGGGGAAAAACTGTTTTTT; CDR3 protein: CASSSQGGQGEKLFF
D gene: -; V gene: TRBV6-4; clone size: few; J gene: TRBJ2-1; CDR3 DNA: TGTGCCAGCAGTGACCCCTTTTTGGGGATCGGGGGGTTCTTC; CDR3 protein: CASSDPFLGIGGFF
D gene: TRBD1; V gene: TRBV19; clone size: medium-sized; J gene: TRBJ1-5; CDR3 DNA: TGTGCCAGTAGTACAGGGACAGGTAGCAATCAGCCCCAGCATTTT; CDR3 protein: CASSTGTGSNQPQHF
D gene: -; V gene: TRBV2; clone size: many; J gene: TRBJ1-1; CDR3 DNA: TGTGCCAGCAGTGAGGTTACAATTGAAGCTTTCTTT; CDR3 protein: CASSEVTIEAFF
D gene: TRBD2; V gene: TRBV12-3/TRBV12-4; clone size: -; J gene: TRBJ2-1; CDR3 DNA: TGTGCCAGCAACCCAGCGGGAGGGGGCAATGAGCAGTTCTTC; CDR3 protein: CASNPAGGGNEQFF
D gene: -; V gene: TRBV4-2; clone size: medium-sized; J gene: TRBJ2-3; CDR3 DNA: TGTGCCAGCAGCCAAGCGTCTCGCACAGATACGCAGTATTTT; CDR3 protein: CASSQASRTDTQYF
D gene: -; V gene: TRBV18; clone size: -; J gene: TRBJ1-2; CDR3 DNA: TGTGCCAGCTCACCAGGCAGCCAGAACGGGGGCTACACCTTC; CDR3 protein: CASSPGSQNGGYTF
D gene: -; V gene: TRBV30; clone size: many; J gene: TRBJ1-5; CDR3 DNA: TGTGCCTGGAGCGAGAATAGCAATCAGCCCCAGCATTTT; CDR3 protein: CAWSENSNQPQHF
D gene: TRBD1; V gene: TRBV5-1; clone size: -; J gene: TRBJ1-1; CDR3 DNA: TGCGCCAGCAGACGTTTGGGACAGCTGAACACTGAAGCTTTCTTT; CDR3 protein: CASRRLGQLNTEAFF
D gene: -; V gene: TRBV15; clone size: few; J gene: TRBJ2-7; CDR3 DNA: TGTGCCACCAGCCGTGGCGGGGCACCCTACGAGCAGTACTTC; CDR3 protein: CATSRGGAPYEQYF
D gene: -; V gene: TRBV11-2; clone size: medium-sized; J gene: TRBJ2-7; CDR3 DNA: TGTGCCAGCAGCACCAAGACGAGAACCTACGAGCAGTACTTC; CDR3 protein: CASSTKTRTYEQYF
D gene: -; V gene: TRBV19; clone size: few; J gene: TRBJ2-1; CDR3 DNA: TGTGCCAGTAGTAGGGGCTACAATGAGCAGTTCTTC; CDR3 protein: CASSRGYNEQFF
D gene: TRBD2; V gene: TRBV9; clone size: medium-sized; J gene: TRBJ2-3; CDR3 DNA: TGTGCCAGCAGCGTAGAGTTTAGCGGGGCAGATACGCAGTATTTT; CDR3 protein: CASSVEFSGADTQYF
D gene: -; V gene: TRBV10-3; clone size: few; J gene: TRBJ2-6; CDR3 DNA: TGTGCCATCAGAAGGGGGACTGGGGCCAACGTCCTGACTTTC; CDR3 protein: CAIRRGTGANVLTF
D gene: TRBD1; V gene: TRBV7-2; clone size: medium-sized; J gene: TRBJ2-1; CDR3 DNA: TGTGCCAGCAGCTCCAGACAGGGGCGCCCCTATGAGCAGTTCTTC; CDR3 protein: CASSSRQGRPYEQFF
D gene: TRBD1; V gene: TRBV20-1; clone size: -; J gene: TRBJ2-7; CDR3 DNA: TGCAGTGCTAGAGCTCCCACAGACAGGGACGGCGAGCAGTACTTC; CDR3 protein: CSARAPTDRDGEQYF
D gene: TRBD1; V gene: TRBV5-4; clone size: medium-sized; J gene: TRBJ1-2; CDR3 DNA: TGTGCCAGCAGTCGGACAGGGGAGCGCTATGGCTACACCTTC; CDR3 protein: CASSRTGERYGYTF
D gene: TRBD2; V gene: TRBV20-1; clone size: -; J gene: TRBJ2-3; CDR3 DNA: TGCAGTGCTAGGGGCGCCCGACGTCTAGCGGGGGTTACAGATACGCAGTATTTT; CDR3 protein: CSARGARRLAGVTDTQYF
D gene: TRBD1; V gene: TRBV7-6; clone size: many; J gene: TRBJ2-5; CDR3 DNA: TGTGCCAGCAGCCCATCTGGGACAGGGAAGATGGAGACCCAGTACTTC; CDR3 protein: CASSPSGTGKMETQYF
D gene: -; V gene: TRBV5-6; clone size: few; J gene: TRBJ2-7; CDR3 DNA: TGTGCCAGCAGCTTGGCAGGACACATCTACGAGCAGTACTTC; CDR3 protein: CASSLAGHIYEQYF
D gene: TRBD2; V gene: TRBV20-1; clone size: medium-sized; J gene: TRBJ2-7; CDR3 DNA: TGCAGTGCTAGAGTAGCGGGGGGGTACTACGAGCAGTACTTC; CDR3 protein: CSARVAGGYYEQYF
D gene: -; V gene: TRBV30; clone size: -; J gene: TRBJ1-1; CDR3 DNA: TGTGCCTGGAGCGAGGCTCAGAACACTGAAGCTTTCTTT; CDR3 protein: CAWSEAQNTEAFF
D gene: -; V gene: TRBV20-1; clone size: -; J gene: TRBJ1-2; CDR3 DNA: TGCAGTGCTAGAGATCAAGCGGGGGGGACTAACTATGGCTACACCTTC; CDR3 protein: CSARDQAGGTNYGYTF
D gene: -; V gene: TRBV5-1; clone size: few; J gene: TRBJ1-1; CDR3 DNA: TGCGCCAGCAGCTTGGCCTCGGGCCTGAACACTGAAGCTTTCTTT; CDR3 protein: CASSLASGLNTEAFF
D gene: -; V gene: TRBV20-1; clone size: -; J gene: TRBJ2-2; CDR3 DNA: TGCAGTGCTAGAGATTTGATGCGGGGGCCGAACACCGGGGAGCTGTTTTTT; CDR3 protein: CSARDLMRGPNTGELFF
D gene: TRBD2; V gene: TRBV5-1; clone size: -; J gene: TRBJ2-5; CDR3 DNA: TGCGCCAGCAGCTTGTTGACTAGCGACCAAGAGACCCAGTACTTC; CDR3 protein: CASSLLTSDQETQYF
D gene: TRBD2; V gene: TRBV20-1; clone size: -; J gene: TRBJ2-5; CDR3 DNA: TGCAGTGCTTTTAGTCGGCTAGCGGGAGGGCCTGGGGAGACCCAGTACTTC; CDR3 protein: CSAFSRLAGGPGETQYF
D gene: -; V gene: TRBV7-2; clone size: -; J gene: TRBJ2-7; CDR3 DNA: TGTGCCAGCAGCGTCGTGGTTGGGGACGAGCAGTACTTC; CDR3 protein: CASSVVVGDEQYF
D gene: -; V gene: TRBV30; clone size: many; J gene: TRBJ2-3; CDR3 DNA: TGTGGAACAGGACAGAGAAGCACAGATACGCAGTATTTT; CDR3 protein: CGTGQRSTDTQYF
D gene: TRBD2; V gene: TRBV28; clone size: few; J gene: TRBJ2-2; CDR3 DNA: TGTGCCAGCAGTCTCCCGACTAGCGGGAGGAACACCGGGGAGCTGTTTTTT; CDR3 protein: CASSLPTSGRNTGELFF
D gene: TRBD1; V gene: TRBV20-1; clone size: -; J gene: TRBJ2-7; CDR3 DNA: TGCAGTGCTAGAGCTGGGCAGGGGGCGGTCGAGCAGTACTTC; CDR3 protein: CSARAGQGAVEQYF
D gene: TRBD1; V gene: TRBV5-1; clone size: medium-sized; J gene: TRBJ2-1; CDR3 DNA: TGCGCCAGCAGCACCCGGACAAGGACAGGGAATGAGCAGTTCTTC; CDR3 protein: CASSTRTRTGNEQFF
D gene: -; V gene: TRBV12-3/TRBV12-4; clone size: -; J gene: TRBJ2-7; CDR3 DNA: TGTGCCAGCAGCCAGTGGGGGATAGAGCAGTACTTC; CDR3 protein: CASSQWGIEQYF
D gene: -; V gene: TRBV27; clone size: medium-sized; J gene: TRBJ2-7; CDR3 DNA: TGTGCCAGCGCTCAGTTTGGGCAAAGCTCCTACGAGCAGTACTTC; CDR3 protein: CASAQFGQSSYEQYF